This TCR beta chain was captured in a study of regulatory T cells in long-lasting Graves disease. A few counts support this clonotype. Arm-PCR with iRepertoire HTBI primers amplified the CDR3 regions for these TCR beta libraries. MiXCR was run by TCRdb on the multiplex PCR reads, yielding one entry per CDR3 protein. The data contain about 430,000 distinct CDR3 sequences, around 20% of them singletons. Regarding time point: persistent/refractory GD, antithyroid drugs over 5 years with positive TRAb. PBMC RNA served as the TCR library source. The patient group derived from an endocrinology department in Xi'an, China. The CDR3 runs to 10 residues. Trimming stripped 6 bases from V and 10 bases from J, with 7 bases between. Germline loops: CDR1 SNHLY, CDR2 FYNNEI.

The source of this sequence is a female donor with Graves disease. The starting material was peripheral blood mononuclear cells (PBMCs), obtained when the disease was refractory, from a patient treated with antithyroid drugs. The chain links TRBV2 to TRBJ2-1, with D tentatively TRBD2 (6 bases). Written as DNA, the CDR3 is TGTGCCAGCAGGGAGGGAGAGCAGTTCTTC. The encoded protein is CASREGEQFF.